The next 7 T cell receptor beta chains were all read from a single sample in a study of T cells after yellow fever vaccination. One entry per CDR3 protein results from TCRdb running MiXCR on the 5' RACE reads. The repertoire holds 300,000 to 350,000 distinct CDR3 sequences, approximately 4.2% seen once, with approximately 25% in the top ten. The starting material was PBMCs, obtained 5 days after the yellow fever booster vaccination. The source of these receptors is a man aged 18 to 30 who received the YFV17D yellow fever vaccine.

The CDR3 DNA reads as TGCAGTGCTACCCCCGGGACAGGGAATAATTCACCCCTCCACTTT. Translating gives CSATPGTGNNSPLHF. This sequence joins TRBV20-1 and TRBJ1-6, with 9 bases that match TRBD1. The CDR3 sequence is 15 residues long. The V segment lost 4 bases and the J segment 5 bases; nucleotides outside the gene matches: 6. Germline V gene lookup returns CDR1 DFQATT and CDR2 SNEGSKA (reference sequence).

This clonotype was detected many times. CDR3 residues: CASSHSDPSYEQYF. CDR3 nucleotides: TGCGCCAGCAGCCACTCAGACCCATCCTACGAGCAGTACTTC. The rearrangement joins TRBV4-1 to TRBJ2-7; D is uncertain. Germline V CDR1 and CDR2: MGHRA, YSYEKL. The V end lost 3 bases, the J end lost 1 base, and 10 bases lay between the germline ends. This CDR3 has 14 amino acids.

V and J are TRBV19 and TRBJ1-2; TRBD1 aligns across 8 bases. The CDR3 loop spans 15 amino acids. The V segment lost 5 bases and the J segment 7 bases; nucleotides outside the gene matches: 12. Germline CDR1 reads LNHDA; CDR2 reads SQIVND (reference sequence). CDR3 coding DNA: TGTGCCAGTAGTCCCCCGGACAGGGAGTGGTCTGGCTACACCTTC. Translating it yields CASSPPDREWSGYTF. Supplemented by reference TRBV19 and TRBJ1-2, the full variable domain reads DGGITQSPKYLFRKEGQNVTLSCEQNLNHDAMYWYRQDPGQGLRLIYYSQIVNDFQKGDIAEGYSVSREKKESFPLTVTSAQKNPTAFYLCASSPPDREWSGYTFGSGTRLTVV.

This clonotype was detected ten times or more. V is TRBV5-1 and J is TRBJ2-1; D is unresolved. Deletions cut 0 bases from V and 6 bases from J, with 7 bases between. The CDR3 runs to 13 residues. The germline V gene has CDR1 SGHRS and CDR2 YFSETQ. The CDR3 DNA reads TGCGCCAGCAGCTTGGGACCAACCAATGAGCAGTTCTTC. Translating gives CASSLGPTNEQFF.

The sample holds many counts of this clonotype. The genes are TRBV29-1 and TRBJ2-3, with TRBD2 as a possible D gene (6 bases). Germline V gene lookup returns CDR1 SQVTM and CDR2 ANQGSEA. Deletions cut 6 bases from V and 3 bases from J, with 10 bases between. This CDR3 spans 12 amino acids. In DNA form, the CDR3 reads TGCAGCGTGTATGGGGGGACAGATACGCAGTATTTT. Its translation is CSVYGGTDTQYF.

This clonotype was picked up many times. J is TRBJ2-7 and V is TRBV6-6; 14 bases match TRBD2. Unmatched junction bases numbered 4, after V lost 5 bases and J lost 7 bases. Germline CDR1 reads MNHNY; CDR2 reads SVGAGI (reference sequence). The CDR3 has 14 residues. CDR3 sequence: CASSTGTSGGEQYV. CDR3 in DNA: TGTGCCAGCAGTACCGGGACTAGCGGGGGAGAGCAGTACGTC.

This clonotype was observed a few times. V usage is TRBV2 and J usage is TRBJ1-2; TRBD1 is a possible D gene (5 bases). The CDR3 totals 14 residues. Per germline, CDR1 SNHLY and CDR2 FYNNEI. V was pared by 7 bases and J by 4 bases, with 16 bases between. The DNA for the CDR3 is TGTGCCAGCATGCCAACAGGTCCGGCCTATGGCTACACCTTC. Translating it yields CASMPTGPAYGYTF.